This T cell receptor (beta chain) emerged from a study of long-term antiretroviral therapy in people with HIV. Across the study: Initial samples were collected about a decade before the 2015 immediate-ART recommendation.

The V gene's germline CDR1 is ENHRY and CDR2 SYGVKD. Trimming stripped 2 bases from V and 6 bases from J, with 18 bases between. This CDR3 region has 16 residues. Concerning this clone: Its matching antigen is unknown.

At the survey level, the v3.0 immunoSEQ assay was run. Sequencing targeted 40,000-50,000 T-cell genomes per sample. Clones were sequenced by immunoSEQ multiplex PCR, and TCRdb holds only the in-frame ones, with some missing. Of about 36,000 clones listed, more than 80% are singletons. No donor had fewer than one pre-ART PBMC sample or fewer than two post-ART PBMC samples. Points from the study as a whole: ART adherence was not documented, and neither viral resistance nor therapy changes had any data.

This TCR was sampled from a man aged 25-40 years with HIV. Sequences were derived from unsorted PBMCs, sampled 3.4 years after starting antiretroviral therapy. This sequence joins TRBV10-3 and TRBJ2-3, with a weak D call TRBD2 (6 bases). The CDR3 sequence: CAISEGGKGLADTQYF. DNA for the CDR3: TGTGCCATCAGTGAGGGCGGGAAAGGGTTGGCGGATACGCAGTATTTT.